The clone carrying this T cell receptor (beta chain) came up a few times. What it binds is not known. The record originates from a study of T-cell memory formation after mild COVID-19. On the study more broadly: Clustering of TCRs was largely donor specific.

Whole-study findings and limits: The pre-infection memory compartment contained some responding clones, suggesting cross-reactive memory joined.

A 5'RACE reaction primed in the constant segment made cDNA libraries of TCR alpha and TCR beta, and these carried sample barcodes and UMIs. One entry per CDR3 protein results from TCRdb running MiXCR on the 5' RACE reads. The table records roughly 150,000 distinct CDR3 sequences, about 14% of them present only once. The CDR3 contains 15 residues. CDR1 and CDR2 from the germline V gene are MGHRA and YSYEKL. Trimming took 0 bases from V and 5 from J, leaving 14 bases between them. The sequence was obtained from an adult woman who had mild COVID-19 (a few samples of this study predate the infection). Cell type and time point are not known. The chain couples TRBV4-1 to TRBJ2-7, with D maybe TRBD1 (7 bases). The specimen sequenced was PBMCs or a T cell subset sorted from them (not recorded which). CDR3 nucleotides: TGCGCCAGCAGCCAAGAAAGTGGAGGGGGCCACGAGCAGTACTTC. The encoded protein is CASSQESGGGHEQYF.